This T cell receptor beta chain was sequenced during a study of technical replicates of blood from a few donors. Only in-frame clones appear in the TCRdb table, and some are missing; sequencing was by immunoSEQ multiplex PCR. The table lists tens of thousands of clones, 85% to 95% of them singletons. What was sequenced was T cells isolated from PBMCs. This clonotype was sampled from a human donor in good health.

The CDR3 spells CASSYSRHREYNEQYF. CDR3 sequence (DNA): TGTGCCAGCAGTTACTCTAGACACAGGGAGTACAACGAGCAGTACTTC. This chain links TRBV6-5 with TRBJ2-7; D might be TRBD1 (6 bases). This CDR3 spans 16 amino acids. Per germline, CDR1 MNHEY and CDR2 SVGAGI. Trimming took 0 bases from V and 5 from J, leaving 17 bases between them.